This TCR beta chain was captured by sequencing in a study of blood T cell repertoires in COVID-19. Only in-frame clones appear in the TCRdb table, and some are missing; sequencing was by immunoSEQ multiplex PCR. The sample lists about 440,000 clones, less than 95% occurring once. The J segment lost 0 bases and the V segment lost 4 bases, leaving 8 bases of the junction unmatched. Germline CDR1 reads MDHEN; CDR2 reads SYDVKM. The CDR3 is 19 residues long. The clonotype was recovered from a man younger than 35 who had recovered from COVID-19. Sequenced input: PBMCs or T cells enriched from blood (not recorded which). The V and J genes are TRBV28 and TRBJ2-2, with TRBD2 identical over 13 bases. CDR3 loop: CASSSAGLAGSSNTGELFF. For the CDR3, the DNA is TGTGCCAGCAGTTCGGCGGGACTAGCGGGGTCTTCGAACACCGGGGAGCTGTTTTTT.